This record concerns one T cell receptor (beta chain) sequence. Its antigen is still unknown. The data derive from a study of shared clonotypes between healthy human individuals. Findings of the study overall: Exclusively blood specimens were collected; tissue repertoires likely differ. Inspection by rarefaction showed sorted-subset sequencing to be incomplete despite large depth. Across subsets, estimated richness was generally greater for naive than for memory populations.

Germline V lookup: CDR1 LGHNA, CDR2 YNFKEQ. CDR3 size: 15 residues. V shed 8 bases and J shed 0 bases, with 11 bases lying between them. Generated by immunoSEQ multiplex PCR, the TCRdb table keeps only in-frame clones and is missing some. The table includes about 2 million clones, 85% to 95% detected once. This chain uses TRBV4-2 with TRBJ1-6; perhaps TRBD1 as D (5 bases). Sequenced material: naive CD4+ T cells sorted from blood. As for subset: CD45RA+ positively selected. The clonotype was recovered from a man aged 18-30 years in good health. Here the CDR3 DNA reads TGTGCCAGCCCTGTTGACAGCTCCTATAATTCACCCCTCCACTTT. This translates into CASPVDSSYNSPLHF.